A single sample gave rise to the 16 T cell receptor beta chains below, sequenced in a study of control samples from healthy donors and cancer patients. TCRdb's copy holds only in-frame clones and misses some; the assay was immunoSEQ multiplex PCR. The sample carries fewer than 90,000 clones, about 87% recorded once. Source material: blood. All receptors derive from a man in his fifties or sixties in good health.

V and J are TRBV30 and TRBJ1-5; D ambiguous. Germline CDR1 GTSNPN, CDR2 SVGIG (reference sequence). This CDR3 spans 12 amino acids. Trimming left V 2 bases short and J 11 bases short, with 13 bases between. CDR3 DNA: TGTGCCTGGAGTTACAGCGTGGAAGCCCAGCATTTT. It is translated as CAWSYSVEAQHF.

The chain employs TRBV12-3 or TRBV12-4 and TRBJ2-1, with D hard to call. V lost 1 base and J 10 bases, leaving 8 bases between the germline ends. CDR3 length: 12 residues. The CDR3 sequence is CASSLVLGEQFF. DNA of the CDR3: TGTGCCAGCAGTTTAGTCCTAGGGGAGCAGTTCTTC.

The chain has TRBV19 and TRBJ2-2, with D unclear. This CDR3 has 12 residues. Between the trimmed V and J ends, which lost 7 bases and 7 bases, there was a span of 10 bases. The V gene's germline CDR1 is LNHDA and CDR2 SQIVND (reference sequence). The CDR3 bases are TGTGCCAGTAACCGACTCTTCGGGGAGCTGTTTTTT. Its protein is CASNRLFGELFF.

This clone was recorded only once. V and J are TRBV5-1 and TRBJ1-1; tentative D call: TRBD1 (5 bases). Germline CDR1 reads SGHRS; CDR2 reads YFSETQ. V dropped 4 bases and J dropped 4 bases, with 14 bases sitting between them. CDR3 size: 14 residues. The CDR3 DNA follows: TGCGCCAGCAGCCTAGCAGGGAAGGGCACTGAAGCTTTCTTT. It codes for CASSLAGKGTEAFF.

CDR3 DNA sequence: TGTGCCAGCAGCGTAGGAAATCAGCCCCAGCATTTT. Translating gives CASSVGNQPQHF. The chain employs TRBV9 and TRBJ1-5, with D unresolved. The CDR3 loop spans 12 amino acids. Per germline, CDR1 SGDLS and CDR2 YYNGEE. V dropped 0 bases and J dropped 4 bases, with 2 bases sitting between them. Full variable domain (missing parts from reference TRBV9 and TRBJ1-5): DSGVTQTPKHLITATGQRVTLRCSPRSGDLSVYWYQQSLDQGLQFLIQYYNGEERAKGNILERFSAQQFPDLHSELNLSSLELGDSALYFCASSVGNQPQHFGDGTRLSIL.

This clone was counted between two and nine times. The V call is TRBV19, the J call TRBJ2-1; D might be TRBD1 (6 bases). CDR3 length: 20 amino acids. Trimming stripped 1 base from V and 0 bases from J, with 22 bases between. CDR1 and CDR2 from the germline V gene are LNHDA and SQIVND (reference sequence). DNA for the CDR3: TGTGCCAGTAGTATAGTGAGGGGGAGTCTCCAGTTTAGCTCCTACAATGAGCAGTTCTTC. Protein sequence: CASSIVRGSLQFSSYNEQFF.

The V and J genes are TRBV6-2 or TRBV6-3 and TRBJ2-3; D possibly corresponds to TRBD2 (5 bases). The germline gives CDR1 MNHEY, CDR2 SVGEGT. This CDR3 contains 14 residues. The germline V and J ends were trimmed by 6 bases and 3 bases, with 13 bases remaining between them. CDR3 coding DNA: TGTGCCAGCAGCTCCTACGGGATAACAGATACGCAGTATTTT. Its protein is CASSSYGITDTQYF.

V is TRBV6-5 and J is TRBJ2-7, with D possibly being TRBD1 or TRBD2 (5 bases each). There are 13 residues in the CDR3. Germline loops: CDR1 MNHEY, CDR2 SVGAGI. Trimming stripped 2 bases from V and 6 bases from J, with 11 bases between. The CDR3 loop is CASSYRDVREQYF. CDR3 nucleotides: TGTGCCAGCAGTTACAGGGACGTTCGCGAGCAGTACTTC.

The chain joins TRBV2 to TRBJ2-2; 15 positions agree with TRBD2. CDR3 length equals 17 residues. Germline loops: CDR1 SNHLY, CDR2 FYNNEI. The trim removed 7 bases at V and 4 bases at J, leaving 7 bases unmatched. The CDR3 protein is CASTRTSGRAVTGELFF. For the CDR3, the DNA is TGTGCCAGCACCCGGACTAGCGGGAGGGCCGTCACCGGGGAGCTGTTTTTT.

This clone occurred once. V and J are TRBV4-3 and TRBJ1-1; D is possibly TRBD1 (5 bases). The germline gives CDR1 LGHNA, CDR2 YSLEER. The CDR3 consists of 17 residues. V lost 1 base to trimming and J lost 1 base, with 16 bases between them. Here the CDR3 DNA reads TGCGCCAGCAGCCAAGCCCGATTCTGGGGCCAGAACACTGAAGCTTTCTTT. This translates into CASSQARFWGQNTEAFF.

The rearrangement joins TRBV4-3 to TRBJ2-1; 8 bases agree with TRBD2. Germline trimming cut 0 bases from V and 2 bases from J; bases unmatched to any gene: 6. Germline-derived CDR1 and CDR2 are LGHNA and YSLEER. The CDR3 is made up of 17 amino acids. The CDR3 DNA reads TGCGCCAGCAGCCAAGATTACGGGGGGGCGGCCTACAATGAGCAGTTCTTC. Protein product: CASSQDYGGAAYNEQFF.

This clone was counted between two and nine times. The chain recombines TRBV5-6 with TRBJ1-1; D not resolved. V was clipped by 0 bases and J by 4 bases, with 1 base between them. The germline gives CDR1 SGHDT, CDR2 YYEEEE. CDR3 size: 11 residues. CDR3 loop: CASSLVTEAFF. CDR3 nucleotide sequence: TGTGCCAGCAGCTTGGTCACTGAAGCTTTCTTT.

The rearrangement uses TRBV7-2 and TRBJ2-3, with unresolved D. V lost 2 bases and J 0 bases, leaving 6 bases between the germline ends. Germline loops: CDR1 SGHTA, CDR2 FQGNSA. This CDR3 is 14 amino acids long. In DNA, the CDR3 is TGTGCCAGCAGCTTAAACCCCAGCACAGATACGCAGTATTTT. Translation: CASSLNPSTDTQYF. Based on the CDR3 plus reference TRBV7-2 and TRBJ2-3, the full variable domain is GAGVSQSPSNKVTEKGKDVELRCDPISGHTALYWYRQSLGQGLEFLIYFQGNSAPDKSGLPSDRFSAERTGGSVSTLTIQRTQQEDSAVYLCASSLNPSTDTQYFGPGTRLTVL.

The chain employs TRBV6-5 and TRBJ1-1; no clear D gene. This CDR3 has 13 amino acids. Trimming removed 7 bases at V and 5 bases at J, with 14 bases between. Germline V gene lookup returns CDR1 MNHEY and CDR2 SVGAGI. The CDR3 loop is CASTQADWTEAFF. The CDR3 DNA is TGTGCCAGCACCCAGGCTGATTGGACTGAAGCTTTCTTT.

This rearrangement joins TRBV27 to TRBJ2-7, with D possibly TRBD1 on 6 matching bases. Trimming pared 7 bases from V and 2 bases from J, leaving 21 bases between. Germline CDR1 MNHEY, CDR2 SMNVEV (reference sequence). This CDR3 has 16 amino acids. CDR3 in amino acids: CASTSFVTGTPYEQYF. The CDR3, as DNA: TGTGCCAGCACCAGTTTCGTCACAGGGACCCCCTACGAGCAGTACTTC.

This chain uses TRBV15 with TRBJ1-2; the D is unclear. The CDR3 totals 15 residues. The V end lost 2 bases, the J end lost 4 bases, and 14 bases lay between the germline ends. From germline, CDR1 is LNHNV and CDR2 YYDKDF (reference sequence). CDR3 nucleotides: TGTGCCACCAGCAGATCCCGGGGAGAAACCTATGGCTACACCTTC. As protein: CATSRSRGETYGYTF. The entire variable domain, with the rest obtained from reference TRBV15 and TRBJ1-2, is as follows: DAMVIQNPRYQVTQFGKPVTLSCSQTLNHNVMYWYQQKSSQAPKLLFHYYDKDFNNEADTPDNFQSRRPNTSFCFLDIRSPGLGDTAMYLCATSRSRGETYGYTFGSGTRLTVV.